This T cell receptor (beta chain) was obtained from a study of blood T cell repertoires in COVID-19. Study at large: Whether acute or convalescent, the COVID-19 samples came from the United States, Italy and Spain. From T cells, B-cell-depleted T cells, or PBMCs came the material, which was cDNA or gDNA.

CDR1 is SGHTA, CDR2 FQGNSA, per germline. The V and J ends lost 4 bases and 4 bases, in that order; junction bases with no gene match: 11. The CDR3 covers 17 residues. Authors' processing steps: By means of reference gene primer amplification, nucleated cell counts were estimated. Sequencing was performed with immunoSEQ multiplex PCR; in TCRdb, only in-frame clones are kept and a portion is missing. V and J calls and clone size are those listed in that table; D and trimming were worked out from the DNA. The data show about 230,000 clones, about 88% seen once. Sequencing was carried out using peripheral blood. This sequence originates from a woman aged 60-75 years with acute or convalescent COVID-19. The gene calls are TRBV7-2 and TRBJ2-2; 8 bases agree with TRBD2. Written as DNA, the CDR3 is TGTGCCAGCAGCTCTATACGGGGGGGACGAGTCACCGGGGAGCTGTTTTTT. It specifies CASSSIRGGRVTGELFF.